The 4 T cell receptor beta chains below come from one sample, sequenced in a study of blood T cell repertoires in COVID-19. Assay used: immunoSEQ multiplex PCR; TCRdb lists only in-frame clones, some missing. The sample holds about 150,000 clones; roughly 78% are singletons and the top ten take roughly 5.6%. The sample taken for sequencing was PBMCs or T cells enriched from blood (not recorded which). These receptors all stem from a woman aged 45-60 years who had recovered from COVID-19.

The J gene is TRBJ2-1, the V gene TRBV7-9; TRBD2 agrees at 11 bases. V lost 5 bases, J lost 5 bases, and 11 bases stayed unmatched. This CDR3 is built from 17 residues. Germline V CDR1 and CDR2: SEHNR, FQNEAQ (reference sequence). As DNA, the CDR3 is TGTGCCAGCAGCCAACCCGTAGCGGGGGGGTTCCACAATGAGCAGTTCTTC. It specifies CASSQPVAGGFHNEQFF.

V is TRBV29-1 and J is TRBJ1-1; D gene uncertain. The CDR3 covers 12 residues. Germline CDR1 reads SQVTM; CDR2 reads ANQGSEA. V lost 0 bases and J lost 6, with 8 bases in between. This chain's CDR3 is CSVEEEGPEAFF. CDR3 DNA: TGCAGCGTTGAAGAAGAGGGCCCTGAAGCTTTCTTT.

The chain links TRBV6-1 to TRBJ2-5; 10 positions agree with TRBD1. V was pared by 2 bases and J by 4 bases, with 4 bases of the junction left unmatched. The CDR3 covers 15 residues. The germline V gene encodes CDR1 MNHNS and CDR2 SASEGT. As DNA, the CDR3 is TGTGCCAGCAGTGAAAGGACAGGGGGTATAGAGACCCAGTACTTC. This encodes CASSERTGGIETQYF.

The chain couples TRBV3-1 (or the pseudogene TRBV3-2) to TRBJ2-7, with D possibly being TRBD1 (6 bases). Germline CDR1 reads LGHDT; CDR2 reads YNNKEL (reference sequence). Trimming shortened V by 3 bases and J by 2 bases, and 8 bases separated the two germline ends. This CDR3 contains 13 residues. Here the CDR3 DNA reads TGTGCCAGCAGCCAGAGGGACACCTACGAGCAGTACTTC. Its translation is CASSQRDTYEQYF.